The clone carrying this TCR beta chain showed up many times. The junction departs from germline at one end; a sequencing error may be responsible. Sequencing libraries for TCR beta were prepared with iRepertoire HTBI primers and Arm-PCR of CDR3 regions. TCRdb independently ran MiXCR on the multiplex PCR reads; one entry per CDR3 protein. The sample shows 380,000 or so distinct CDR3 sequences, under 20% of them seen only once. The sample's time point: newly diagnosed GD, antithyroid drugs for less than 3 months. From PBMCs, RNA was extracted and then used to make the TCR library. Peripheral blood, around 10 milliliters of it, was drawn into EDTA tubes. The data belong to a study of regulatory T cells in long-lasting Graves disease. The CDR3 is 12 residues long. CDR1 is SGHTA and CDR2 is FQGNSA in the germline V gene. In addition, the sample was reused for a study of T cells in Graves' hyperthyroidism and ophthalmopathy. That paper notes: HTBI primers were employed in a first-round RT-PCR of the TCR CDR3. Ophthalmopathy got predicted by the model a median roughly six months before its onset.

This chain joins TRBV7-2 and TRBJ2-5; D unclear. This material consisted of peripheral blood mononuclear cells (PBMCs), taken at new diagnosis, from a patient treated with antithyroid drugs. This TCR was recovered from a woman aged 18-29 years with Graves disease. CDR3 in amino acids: CASSQYTGPGDF. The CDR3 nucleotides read TGTGCCAGCAGCCAATATACCGGGCCTGGTGACTTC.